The present T cell receptor (beta chain) was sequenced within a study of T cells in Graves' hyperthyroidism and ophthalmopathy. Amplified TCR beta CDR3 regions came from RNA transcripts. TCR CDR3 underwent first-round RT-PCR with the HTBI primer set. A single record per CDR3 protein comes from TCRdb applying MiXCR to the multiplex PCR reads. The sample has fewer than 900,000 distinct CDR3 sequences, less than 20% seen once. CDR3 length equals 15 residues. CDR1 and CDR2 (germline): SGHTA, FQGNSA. In patients aged 18 to 65, hyperthyroidism was newly diagnosed, with duration under 2 months. The sample taken for sequencing was blood. V usage is TRBV7-2 and J usage is TRBJ2-3; a weak D match, TRBD1 (6 bases). The end of the DNA aligns better with TRBJ1-5, so the J call may be wrong. This TCR was sampled from a man younger than 35 with Graves' hyperthyroidism. CDR3 coding DNA: TGTGCCAGTAGACCGGGACACTGGCGCACAGATACGCAGCATTTT. This encodes CASRPGHWRTDTQHF.